This T cell receptor (beta chain) was identified in a study of blood T cell repertoires in COVID-19. Whole-study context: PBMCs, B-cell-depleted T cells, or T cells were the source of the cDNA or gDNA that made up the material.

Assay used: immunoSEQ multiplex PCR; TCRdb lists only in-frame clones, some missing. The sample holds about 200,000 clones; approximately 83% are singletons and the top ten take around 30%. This CDR3 is 14 amino acids long. Trimming cost V 4 bases and J 7 bases, with 13 bases left between them. The germline V gene encodes CDR1 LGHDT and CDR2 YNNKEL (reference sequence). Specimen: peripheral blood. The chain combines TRBV3-1 (or the pseudogene TRBV3-2) with TRBJ1-4, with no clear D. This clonotype originated in a man aged 40-49 years with acute or convalescent COVID-19. CDR3 in amino acids: CASSPRGGGEKLFF. The CDR3 nucleotides read TGTGCCAGCAGCCCGCGGGGAGGAGGTGAAAAACTGTTTTTT.